The following is a T cell receptor beta chain sequence with its context. V lost 6 bases, J lost 4 bases, and 5 bases stayed unmatched. The CDR3 has 15 amino acids. CDR1 and CDR2 (germline): MDHEN, SYDVKM. The sample belongs to a study of shared T cell receptors in the human thymus. Sequencing used immunoSEQ multiplex PCR; TCRdb keeps in-frame clones, though not all of them. The repertoire holds about 660,000 clones, with around 89% as singletons. These sequences were also reported in another study, on human thymus T cells. Per that study: The donor group consisted of healthy Finnish infants who were having corrective surgery for congenital heart defects. Unrelated individuals had highly overlapping thymic repertoires, as reported in related research.

The receptor was derived from a boy in the first two years of life with a congenital heart defect. The genes are TRBV28 and TRBJ2-5; 13 bases fit TRBD2. The material sequenced was thymocytes. CDR3 residues: CASRVLAGGGETQYF. As DNA, the CDR3 is TGTGCCAGCAGGGTACTAGCGGGAGGGGGAGAGACCCAGTACTTC.